This TCR beta chain derives from a study of regulatory T cells in long-lasting Graves disease. Indicated time point: newly diagnosed GD, antithyroid drugs for less than 3 months. PBMCs provided the RNA from which the TCR library was made. The CDR3 contains 10 residues. V was pared by 8 bases and J by 5 bases, with 6 bases between. Building of the TCR beta libraries involved iRepertoire HTBI primers and Arm-PCR of CDR3 regions. TCRdb called the multiplex PCR reads again in MiXCR, with one record for every CDR3 protein. This table holds around 450,000 distinct CDR3 sequences, roughly 16% found once. The sample was also reused in another study, on T cells in Graves' hyperthyroidism and ophthalmopathy.

The clonotype originates from a man aged 40-49 years with Graves disease. The sample in question was peripheral blood mononuclear cells (PBMCs), obtained at new diagnosis, from a patient treated with antithyroid drugs. This rearrangement joins TRBV6-7 to TRBJ1-1; D is uncertain. TRBV6-7 is placed among ORFs of uncertain function. The CDR3 spells CASPRTEAFF. The CDR3 DNA sequence: TGTGCCAGCCCCCGGACTGAAGCTTTCTTT.